This T cell receptor beta chain is from a study of T cell responses to AZD1222 COVID-19 vaccine. Sequencing was performed with immunoSEQ multiplex PCR; in TCRdb, only in-frame clones are kept and a portion is missing. The table lists 140,000 or so clones, roughly 93% of them singletons. The CDR3 consists of 14 residues. In germline, CDR1 is LNHDA, CDR2 SQIVND (reference sequence). V lost 5 bases and J 7 bases, leaving 15 bases between the germline ends. The material was peripheral blood, obtained 28 days after the second AZD1222 dose. The TCR originated in an adult who received the AZD1222 COVID-19 vaccine. The chain combines TRBV19 with TRBJ1-5; D gene unclear. The DNA for the CDR3 is TGTGCCAGTAGTTTCCCCGAGATTCGGCAGCCCCAGCATTTT. Its translation: CASSFPEIRQPQHF.